The 16 T cell receptor beta chains below were found in one sample sequenced in a study of cytomegalovirus exposure and HLA in healthy donors. PCR used 60 Vbeta primers and 13 Jbeta primers. The protocol was immunoSEQ multiplex PCR, while the TCRdb copy is restricted to in-frame clones and leaves out a portion. The sample consists of roughly 150,000 clones, around 82% of them appearing once. The sequenced sample was PBMCs. The receptors originated from a woman aged 50 to 65 in good health and CMV-seropositive.

The chain is built from TRBV18 and TRBJ1-4; unclear D gene. V gave up 8 bases and J gave up 0 bases, with 10 bases separating them. CDR1 KGHSH and CDR2 LQKENI come from the germline V gene. The CDR3 is 14 amino acids. Here the CDR3 reads CASPSSSTNEKLFF. The CDR3 DNA reads TGTGCCAGCCCCTCGTCCTCAACTAATGAAAAACTGTTTTTT.

The V call is TRBV30, the J call TRBJ1-1, with a possible D match to TRBD1 (6 bases). The CDR3 is 15 residues long. V was cut by 4 bases and J by 0 bases, with 15 bases left in between. Germline V CDR1 and CDR2: GTSNPN, SVGIG (reference sequence). CDR3 DNA sequence: TGTGCCTGGAAAAGTGGGACAATGATGAACACTGAAGCTTTCTTT. Translated, it gives CAWKSGTMMNTEAFF.

The chain combines TRBV11-2 with TRBJ2-1; a possible D gene is TRBD2 (5 bases). The CDR3 spans 15 residues. V was pared by 5 bases and J by 0 bases, with 11 bases between. Germline loops: CDR1 SGHAT, CDR2 FQNNGV. The CDR3 reads CASSPDSPSYNEQFF. The DNA of the CDR3 is TGTGCCAGCAGCCCGGACTCCCCCTCCTACAATGAGCAGTTCTTC.

The chain carries TRBV6-1 and TRBJ1-2, with D possibly matching TRBD1 (5 bases). CDR3 length: 16 amino acids. Germline-derived CDR1 and CDR2 are MNHNS and SASEGT. V lost 2 bases, J lost 3 bases, and 16 bases lay in between. The chain's CDR3 is CASSEWYRLLDYGYTF. The CDR3 DNA reads TGTGCCAGCAGTGAATGGTACAGGCTACTCGACTATGGCTACACCTTC.

The chain is built from TRBV5-4 and TRBJ1-2, with D possibly matching TRBD1 (6 bases). Trimming shortened V by 1 base and J by 7 bases, and 17 bases separated the two germline ends. The germline V gene encodes CDR1 SGHNT and CDR2 YYREEE (reference sequence). The CDR3 extends over 15 amino acids. The CDR3: CASSLPPGAPGGYTF. The CDR3 bases are TGTGCCAGCAGCTTGCCGCCAGGGGCCCCGGGTGGCTACACCTTC. Using reference TRBV5-4 and TRBJ1-2 for the parts outside the CDR3, the full variable domain is ETGVTQSPTHLIKTRGQQVTLRCSSQSGHNTVSWYQQALGQGPQFIFQYYREEENGRGNFPPRFSGLQFPNYSSELNVNALELDDSALYLCASSLPPGAPGGYTFGSGTRLTVV.

The J gene is TRBJ1-5, the V gene TRBV2; 7 bases map to TRBD1. CDR3 length: 14 residues. The trim removed 8 bases at V and 5 bases at J, leaving 9 bases unmatched. Germline V lookup: CDR1 SNHLY, CDR2 FYNNEI. CDR3 sequence: CASRRGPEDQPQHF. The CDR3 DNA follows: TGTGCCAGCCGAAGGGGGCCTGAAGATCAGCCCCAGCATTTT.

The gene calls are TRBV5-1 and TRBJ2-2, with 12 bases that match TRBD1. The junction had 4 bases not matched to a gene; V was cut back by 0 bases and J by 4 bases. The germline gives CDR1 SGHRS, CDR2 YFSETQ. This CDR3 is built from 17 residues. CDR3: CASSLAGTGGGTGELFF. As DNA, the CDR3 is TGCGCCAGCAGCTTGGCCGGGACAGGGGGCGGCACCGGGGAGCTGTTTTTT.

The chain has TRBV27 and TRBJ1-2; 8 bases line up with TRBD1. The CDR3 consists of 15 residues. CDR1 is MNHEY, CDR2 SMNVEV, per germline (reference sequence). V lost 4 bases and J lost 2; bases outside the gene matches: 6. The CDR3 loop is CASSSWTGMNYGYTF. CDR3 DNA: TGTGCCAGCAGTTCCTGGACAGGGATGAACTATGGCTACACCTTC.

The rearrangement uses TRBV7-2 and TRBJ2-7; D is uncertain. CDR1 is SGHTA, CDR2 FQGNSA, per germline. Trimming removed 4 bases at V and 9 bases at J, with 10 bases between. This CDR3 contains 11 residues. The CDR3 DNA is TGTGCCAGCAGCTCCGCTACGGGGCAGTACTTC. Residues: CASSSATGQYF.

This clone was seen only once. The CDR3 coding sequence is TGTGCCAGCAGTGAAGCAATTCGGGGGGGCCTGGGCTACACCTTC. Translated, it gives CASSEAIRGGLGYTF. This chain connects TRBV6-1 to TRBJ1-2; D may be TRBD1 (6 bases). Between the trimmed V and J ends, which lost 0 bases and 8 bases, there was a span of 16 bases. Germline CDR1 is MNHNS and CDR2 is SASEGT. The CDR3 has 15 residues.

Concerning this clone: A read error may account for a junction end that differs from germline. The chain has TRBV18 and TRBJ1-2, with 7 bases lining up with TRBD1. This CDR3 has 13 residues. Germline V lookup: CDR1 KGHSH, CDR2 LQKENI. CDR3 region: CASSQGQDYLIAF. The CDR3 coding sequence is TGTGCCAGCTCTCAAGGACAGGATTATCTAATCGCCTTC.

V is TRBV7-2 and J is TRBJ2-7; 9 bases match TRBD2. CDR1 is SGHTA, CDR2 FQGNSA, per germline. This CDR3 is built from 15 residues. Trimming removed 4 bases from V and 0 bases from J; junction bases left unmatched: 4. CDR3 amino acids: CASSSQAGGSYEQYF. CDR3 bases: TGTGCCAGCAGCTCCCAAGCGGGAGGCTCCTACGAGCAGTACTTC. Full variable domain (outside the CDR3, taken from reference TRBV7-2 and TRBJ2-7): GAGVSQSPSNKVTEKGKDVELRCDPISGHTALYWYRQSLGQGLEFLIYFQGNSAPDKSGLPSDRFSAERTGGSVSTLTIQRTQQEDSAVYLCASSSQAGGSYEQYFGPGTRLTVT.

The J gene is TRBJ2-7, the V gene TRBV9, with TRBD1 identical over 7 bases. Germline CDR1 SGDLS, CDR2 YYNGEE. The CDR3 sequence is 15 residues long. After removal of 4 bases from V and 1 base from J, the junction contained 8 bases not matched to a gene. CDR3 sequence reads: CASSMPTGLSYEQYF. CDR3 in DNA: TGTGCCAGCAGCATGCCGACAGGGTTGTCCTACGAGCAGTACTTC.

The chain uses TRBV28 and TRBJ2-7; 8 bases are a match to TRBD2. The ends lost 7 bases at V and 2 bases at J; junction bases unmatched: 13. CDR3 length: 16 residues. Germline V gives CDR1 MDHEN, CDR2 SYDVKM. The CDR3 protein is CASIPGDKRGTYEQYF. Here the CDR3 DNA reads TGTGCCAGCATCCCGGGGGATAAGCGGGGGACCTACGAGCAGTACTTC.

The chain combines TRBV7-2 with TRBJ2-5; possible D gene TRBD2, 5 bases. The V end was cut by 1 base, the J end by 1 base, with 10 bases between. CDR3 length equals 15 residues. Germline V gene sequence: CDR1 SGHTA, CDR2 FQGNSA. The CDR3 nucleotides read TGTGCCAGCAGCTTAGTTCCAGAGGGCCAAGAGACCCAGTACTTC. Protein product: CASSLVPEGQETQYF.

The gene calls are TRBV28 and TRBJ2-7; D call uncertain. The V end lost 6 bases, the J end lost 4 bases, and 16 bases lay between the germline ends. The CDR3 runs 14 residues. The V gene's germline CDR1 is MDHEN and CDR2 SYDVKM. The CDR3 DNA sequence: TGTGCCAGCAGGCCCGGTTTCCCCGATTACGAGCAGTACTTC. Its translation is CASRPGFPDYEQYF.